This record concerns one TCR beta chain sequence. From RNA transcripts, TCR beta CDR3 regions were amplified. Primed by the HTBI set, a first-round RT-PCR was run on the TCR CDR3. TCRdb re-analysed the multiplex PCR reads in MiXCR, keeping a single row per CDR3 protein. The data contain 600,000 to 800,000 distinct CDR3 sequences, 35% of them singletons. This CDR3 comprises 15 residues. With 5 bases clipped from V and 5 bases from J, the junction kept 10 bases outside the gene matches. This entry belongs to a study of T cells in Graves' hyperthyroidism and ophthalmopathy. The specimen was blood. This TCR was recovered from a woman between 40 and 50 years old with Graves' hyperthyroidism. The V and J genes are TRBV12-3 or TRBV12-4 and TRBJ2-5; 8 bases match TRBD1. The CDR3 bases are TGTGCCAGCAGTCCGGGGGACAGGTCCCGCGAGACCCAGTACTTC. Protein product: CASSPGDRSRETQYF.